This T cell receptor beta chain was identified during a study of blood T cell repertoires in COVID-19. Overall study context: Sites across the United States, Italy and Spain contributed samples from acute and convalescent COVID-19.

This clone was counted at least ten times. Germline lookup yields CDR1 SNHLY and CDR2 FYNNEI. Trimming removed 7 bases from V and 1 base from J, with 12 bases in between. This CDR3 is 14 amino acids long. Per the original methods: Estimation of nucleated cell counts was performed using reference gene primer amplification. Sequencing used immunoSEQ multiplex PCR; TCRdb keeps in-frame clones, though not all of them. Clone size and V and J calls were adopted from that table, with D and trimming inferred from the DNA. The data contain hundreds of thousands of clones, under 90% of them seen just once; the ten biggest clones take up around 10%.

This receptor was identified in a woman younger than 45 with COVID-19, enrolled during active disease. Input material: peripheral blood. V usage is TRBV2 and J usage is TRBJ2-3; D might be TRBD2 (5 bases). In DNA form, the CDR3 reads TGTGCCAGCACCAGTTACGGGGGCACAGATACGCAGTATTTT. Its translation: CASTSYGGTDTQYF.